Below, 15 T cell receptor beta chains from the same sample are listed, as sequenced in a study of CD8 T cells in ankylosing spondylitis. MiXCR was run by TCRdb on the 5' RACE reads, yielding one entry per CDR3 protein. This repertoire shows roughly 120,000 distinct CDR3 sequences, around 7% found once; its top ten account for 12%. The material sequenced was blood, either unsorted or a sorted T cell fraction (not recorded which). These receptors originate from a male donor with ankylosing spondylitis or in good health (not recorded which).

This clonotype came up many times. The chain carries TRBV7-2 and TRBJ2-5, with 9 bases fitting TRBD2. The J segment lost 1 base and the V segment lost 4 bases, leaving 10 bases of the junction unmatched. Germline CDR1 and CDR2: SGHTA and FQGNSA. The CDR3 length is 17 residues. In nucleotides, the CDR3 is TGTGCCAGCAGCTCGATTAGCGGGAGAGCCTCCCAAGAGACCCAGTACTTC. It codes for CASSSISGRASQETQYF.

The table lists this clonotype with many counts. The chain carries TRBV7-9 and TRBJ2-1; D unresolved. Trimming took off 3 bases at V and 4 bases at J, with 19 bases between the two ends. Germline V CDR1 and CDR2: SEHNR, FQNEAQ (reference sequence). The CDR3 consists of 17 residues. The CDR3 DNA reads TGTGCCAGCAGCTTGGTAACCGGGCTACCATCTTACAATGAGCAGTTCTTC. Its protein is CASSLVTGLPSYNEQFF. Full variable domain (remainder filled in from reference TRBV7-9 and TRBJ2-1): DTGVSQNPRHKITKRGQNVTFRCDPISEHNRLYWYRQTLGQGPEFLTYFQNEAQLEKSRLLSDRFSAERPKGSFSTLEIQRTEQGDSAMYLCASSLVTGLPSYNEQFFGPGTRLTVL.

This clonotype came up many times. The CDR3 DNA is TGTGCCAGCAGCTTAGCTCCGGGACAGGGATTCGAGCAGTACTTC. Amino acids: CASSLAPGQGFEQYF. The V and J genes are TRBV7-3 and TRBJ2-7, with 9 bases matching TRBD1. The CDR3 length is 15 residues. CDR1 is SGHTA and CDR2 is FQGTGA in the germline V gene. Germline trimming cut 2 bases from V and 6 bases from J; bases unmatched to any gene: 8.

This clonotype showed up many times. The rearrangement joins TRBV6-6 to TRBJ2-3; D ambiguous. Germline loops: CDR1 MNHNY, CDR2 SVGAGI (reference sequence). CDR3 length: 9 amino acids. V lost 11 bases to trimming and J lost 10 bases, with 10 bases between them. The CDR3 DNA reads TGTGCCGCCGGCTTCGCGCAGTATTTT. Translating gives CAAGFAQYF.

This clonotype was seen a handful of times. CDR3 sequence (DNA): TGCGCCAGCAGCTTGGTGGGTGGCAGATCTCAAGAGACCCAGTACTTC. Translation gives CASSLVGGRSQETQYF. The chain employs TRBV5-1 and TRBJ2-5; D gene unclear. The germline V and J ends were trimmed by 0 bases and 2 bases, with 14 bases remaining between them. The germline V gene has CDR1 SGHRS and CDR2 YFSETQ. The CDR3 consists of 16 residues.

This clonotype was counted many times. The V call is TRBV29-1, the J call TRBJ2-7; the match to TRBD1 covers 7 bases. There are 15 residues in the CDR3. Looked up from germline, CDR1 is SQVTM and CDR2 is ANQGSEA. V gave up 3 bases and J gave up 2 bases; unmatched junction bases: 10. CDR3 bases: TGCAGCGTTGAGGCGACAGGGAGCCGGCCCTACGAGCAGTACTTC. This gives the protein CSVEATGSRPYEQYF.

The CDR3 nucleotides read TGCGCCAGCAGCGGAAATTTAGCGGGGCCCTACAATGAGCAGTTCTTC. Amino acid sequence: CASSGNLAGPYNEQFF. This chain links TRBV5-1 with TRBJ2-1, with 8 bases identical to TRBD2. The CDR3 runs to 16 residues. The trim removed 4 bases at V and 2 bases at J, leaving 8 bases unmatched. CDR1 and CDR2 from the germline V gene are SGHRS and YFSETQ.

This clonotype was detected ten times or more. The chain has TRBV5-1 and TRBJ1-1, with D unresolved. Deletions cut 4 bases from V and 2 bases from J, with 9 bases between. Germline V gene data show CDR1 as SGHRS and CDR2 as YFSETQ. The CDR3 spans 13 residues. CDR3 in DNA: TGCGCCAGCAGCCCCGGCCATAACACTGAAGCTTTCTTT. Protein product: CASSPGHNTEAFF.

This clonotype was counted many times. The chain combines TRBV29-1 with TRBJ2-2, with D perhaps matching TRBD2 (7 bases). V lost 7 bases and J 7 bases, leaving 16 bases between the germline ends. The CDR3 consists of 13 residues. Germline-derived CDR1 and CDR2 are SQVTM and ANQGSEA. CDR3 in DNA: TGCAGCGGTGTACGGGGGGCGGTCGGGGAGCTGTTTTTT. The encoded protein is CSGVRGAVGELFF.

This clonotype showed up many times. The V and J genes are TRBV12-3 or TRBV12-4 and TRBJ2-7; D unclear. This CDR3 is 11 amino acids long. Trimming took off 4 bases at V and 6 bases at J, with 7 bases between the two ends. CDR3 DNA sequence: TGTGCCAGCAGTTACGGCCCCGAGCAGTACTTC. Protein product: CASSYGPEQYF.

This clonotype occurred many times. This chain connects TRBV20-1 to TRBJ1-2, with D possibly matching TRBD1 (6 bases). CDR1 and CDR2 from the germline V gene are DFQATT and SNEGSKA (reference sequence). The V and J ends lost 3 bases and 7 bases respectively, with 15 bases between them. The CDR3 totals 13 residues. CDR3 sequence: CSARDRGLSGYTF. Written as DNA, the CDR3 is TGCAGTGCTAGGGACAGAGGGTTAAGTGGCTACACCTTC.

This clonotype was recorded many times. The chain links TRBV7-2 to TRBJ2-7; 8 bases line up with TRBD2. Losses at the gene ends were 5 bases for V and 0 bases for J; bases not matched to a gene: 3. Germline V lookup: CDR1 SGHTA, CDR2 FQGNSA. The CDR3 extends over 14 amino acids. CDR3 coding DNA: TGTGCCAGCAGCCATAGCGGGGCCTCCTACGAGCAGTACTTC. Translation gives CASSHSGASYEQYF. Combining the CDR3 with reference TRBV7-2 and TRBJ2-7 gives the whole variable domain GAGVSQSPSNKVTEKGKDVELRCDPISGHTALYWYRQSLGQGLEFLIYFQGNSAPDKSGLPSDRFSAERTGGSVSTLTIQRTQQEDSAVYLCASSHSGASYEQYFGPGTRLTVT.

The sample holds many counts of this clonotype. The chain links TRBV29-1 to TRBJ1-4, with unresolved D. The ends were cut back, 4 bases at V and 4 bases at J, with 4 bases in the middle. The germline CDR1 and CDR2 sequences are SQVTM and ANQGSEA. The CDR3 is 11 amino acids. DNA for the CDR3: TGCAGCGTTGGTTATAATGAAAAACTGTTTTTT. Its protein product is CSVGYNEKLFF.

This clonotype was seen ten or more times. This rearrangement joins TRBV7-3 to TRBJ2-3; D remains ambiguous. The V end lost 5 bases, the J end lost 0 bases, and 9 bases lay between the germline ends. The CDR3 totals 14 residues. From germline, CDR1 is SGHTA and CDR2 FQGTGA. The CDR3 loop reads CASSAAMSTDTQYF. CDR3 nucleotides: TGTGCCAGCAGCGCTGCGATGAGCACAGATACGCAGTATTTT. Together with reference TRBV7-3 and TRBJ2-3, the CDR3 gives the full variable domain: GAGVSQTPSNKVTEKGKYVELRCDPISGHTALYWYRQSLGQGPEFLIYFQGTGAADDSGLPNDRFFAVRPEGSVSTLKIQRTERGDSAVYLCASSAAMSTDTQYFGPGTRLTVL.

This clonotype was counted many times. J is TRBJ2-7 and V is TRBV5-4; 8 nucleotides line up with TRBD2. With 0 bases clipped from V and 4 bases from J, the junction kept 3 bases outside the gene matches. This CDR3 spans 14 amino acids. CDR1 SGHNT and CDR2 YYREEE come from the germline V gene (reference sequence). CDR3 amino acids: CASSLDSGDYEQYF. The DNA for the CDR3 is TGTGCCAGCAGCTTGGATAGCGGGGATTACGAGCAGTACTTC.